The rows below give T cell receptor beta chains drawn from one sample of a study of T cell responses to AZD1222 COVID-19 vaccine. Measured with immunoSEQ multiplex PCR; TCRdb has only the in-frame clones, and not every one. The top ten hold approximately 12% of the sample, which has over 85,000 clones, approximately 92% seen once. Sequenced here: peripheral blood, sampled on day 0 of AZD1222 vaccination. The source of these receptors is an adult in good health. The CDR3 runs from the conserved cysteine through the conserved F or W. A D gene is named only where the DNA matches it firmly. Clone size is stated in some rows and not others, as once, few, many or a class when expanded.

TGTGCCAGCAGCTTGAGTAGCGGGATAGTTCGCGAGACCCAGTACTTC | CASSLSSGIVRETQYF | once | TRBJ2-5 | TRBV7-2 | TRBD2
TGCAGCGTTGAGGGATGGGGATCCACTGAAGCTTTCTTT | CSVEGWGSTEAFF | NA | TRBJ1-1 | TRBV29-1 | NA
TGTGCCACCAGCAGACTAGCGGGAGGGCACTCCTACAATGAGCAGTTCTTC | CATSRLAGGHSYNEQFF | NA | TRBJ2-1 | TRBV15 | TRBD2
TGTGCCAGCAGAGATCAGACTTTCTATGGCTACACCTTC | CASRDQTFYGYTF | NA | TRBJ1-2 | TRBV2 | NA
TGCGCCAGCAGCTTGGCCCCTGACTGGGGTCCGCCCCAGCATTTT | CASSLAPDWGPPQHF | NA | TRBJ1-5 | TRBV5-1 | NA
TGTGCCACCAGCAGAGCCTCAGGGAGAAACACCATATATTTT | CATSRASGRNTIYF | NA | TRBJ1-3 | TRBV15 | NA
TGTGCCAGCAGCCATCGTACGGGGTCACGAAACACTGAAGCTTTCTTT | CASSHRTGSRNTEAFF | NA | TRBJ1-1 | TRBV5-5 | NA
TGTGCCAGCAGCGCCCGGGGTGGGGGCTACACCTTC | CASSARGGGYTF | NA | TRBJ1-2 | TRBV6-5 | NA
TGTGCCATCAGTGATGGGACAGGGGATCGGAGGTACGAGCAGTACTTC | CAISDGTGDRRYEQYF | NA | TRBJ2-7 | TRBV10-3 | TRBD1
TGTGCTAGCAGCTTAGGGCGGACAGGGGGATACACAGATACGCAGTATTTT | CASSLGRTGGYTDTQYF | NA | TRBJ2-3 | TRBV7-7 | TRBD1